This is a list of T cell receptor beta chains from one sample in a study of blood T cells in healthy people across ages. TCRdb reanalysed the 5' RACE reads using MiXCR and keeps one entry per CDR3 protein. The sample yields about 780,000 distinct CDR3 sequences, roughly 46% seen once. Material for sequencing was blood. The receptors were sampled from a man aged 80 or over in good health. Each CDR3 is given with its conserved first and last residue. A D gene is named only where the DNA matches it firmly. Part of the rows lack a size; the others show once, few, many or a class for expanded clones.

>TRBV20-1|TRBJ2-1|.|many|13
CSAEEDTDNEQFF
TGCAGTGCGGAAGAGGACACAGACAATGAGCAGTTCTTC
>TRBV5-1|TRBJ2-1|.|few|16
CASSLDGRAYTDEQFF
TGCGCCAGCAGCTTGGACGGCAGGGCCTATACCGATGAGCAGTTCTTC
>TRBV7-2|TRBJ2-5|TRBD1|few|16
CASSLSFDRERETQYF
TGTGCCAGCAGCTTATCATTTGACAGGGAGCGAGAGACCCAGTACTTC
>TRBV7-2|TRBJ2-1|.|.|15
CASSLARTLGGEQFF
TGTGCCAGCAGCTTAGCCCGTACCTTGGGGGGTGAGCAGTTCTTC
>TRBV20-1|TRBJ2-7|.|.|13
CSARPPASYEQYF
TGCAGTGCTAGGCCGCCAGCCTCCTACGAGCAGTACTTC
>TRBV6-1|TRBJ2-1|TRBD2|few|14
CASRNTGREGEQFF
TGTGCCAGCAGAAACACTGGCAGGGAGGGTGAGCAGTTCTTC
>TRBV6-1|TRBJ2-1|.|few|13
CASSLILENEQFF
TGTGCCAGCAGTCTAATACTAGAGAATGAGCAGTTCTTC
>TRBV10-3|TRBJ2-7|.|.|13
CAISPGRGHEQYF
TGTGCCATCAGCCCGGGTCGGGGCCACGAGCAGTACTTC
>TRBV7-2|TRBJ2-3|TRBD2|few|16
CASSLEAGVGTDTQYF
TGTGCCAGCAGCTTAGAAGCGGGAGTGGGTACAGATACGCAGTATTTT
>TRBV12-3/TRBV12-4|TRBJ2-7|.|many|16
CASTNQRGAGVSEQYF
TGTGCCAGCACTAACCAGCGGGGTGCAGGGGTGAGCGAGCAGTACTTC
>TRBV21-1|TRBJ1-2|.|.|17
CASATTWGLLNNYGYTF
TGTGCCAGCGCCACGACATGGGGGCTCCTTAATAACTATGGCTACACCTTC